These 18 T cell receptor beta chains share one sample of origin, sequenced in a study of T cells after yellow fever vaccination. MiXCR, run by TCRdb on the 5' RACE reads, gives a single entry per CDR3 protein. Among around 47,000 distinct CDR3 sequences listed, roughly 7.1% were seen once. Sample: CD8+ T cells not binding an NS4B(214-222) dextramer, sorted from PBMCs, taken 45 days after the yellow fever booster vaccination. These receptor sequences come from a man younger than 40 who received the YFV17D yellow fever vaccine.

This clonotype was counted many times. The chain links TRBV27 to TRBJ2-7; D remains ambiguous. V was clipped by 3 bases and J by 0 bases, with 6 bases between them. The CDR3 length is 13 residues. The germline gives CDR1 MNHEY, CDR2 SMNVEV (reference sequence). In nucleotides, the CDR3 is TGTGCCAGCAGTTTCCGGAGCTCCTACGAGCAGTACTTC. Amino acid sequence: CASSFRSSYEQYF.

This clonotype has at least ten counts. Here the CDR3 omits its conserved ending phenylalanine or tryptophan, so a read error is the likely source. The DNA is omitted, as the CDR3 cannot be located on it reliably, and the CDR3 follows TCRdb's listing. The CDR3 is CASSLRTDRV. This sequence joins TRBV5-4 and TRBJ1-4; whether TRBD1, the table's D call, matches the DNA was not checked. Germline loops: CDR1 SGHNT, CDR2 YYREEE (reference sequence). The CDR3 sequence runs 10 residues, both termini included.

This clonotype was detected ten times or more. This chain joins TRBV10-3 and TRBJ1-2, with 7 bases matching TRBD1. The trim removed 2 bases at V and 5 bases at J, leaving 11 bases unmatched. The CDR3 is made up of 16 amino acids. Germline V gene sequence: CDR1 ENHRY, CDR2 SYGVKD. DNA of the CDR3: TGTGCCATCAGTGAGCCGTCAGGGGGGGCCGGGTATGGCTACACCTTC. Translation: CAISEPSGGAGYGYTF.

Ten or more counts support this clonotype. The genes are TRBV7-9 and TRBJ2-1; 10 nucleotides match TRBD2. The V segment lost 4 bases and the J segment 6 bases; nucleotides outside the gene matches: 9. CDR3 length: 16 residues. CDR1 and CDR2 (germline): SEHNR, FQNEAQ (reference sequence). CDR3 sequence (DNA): TGTGCCAGCAGCTCCCAAGCGGGAGGGCCGCGCAATGAGCAGTTCTTC. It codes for CASSSQAGGPRNEQFF. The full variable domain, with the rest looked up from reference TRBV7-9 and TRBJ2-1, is DTGVSQNPRHKITKRGQNVTFRCDPISEHNRLYWYRQTLGQGPEFLTYFQNEAQLEKSRLLSDRFSAERPKGSFSTLEIQRTEQGDSAMYLCASSSQAGGPRNEQFFGPGTRLTVL.

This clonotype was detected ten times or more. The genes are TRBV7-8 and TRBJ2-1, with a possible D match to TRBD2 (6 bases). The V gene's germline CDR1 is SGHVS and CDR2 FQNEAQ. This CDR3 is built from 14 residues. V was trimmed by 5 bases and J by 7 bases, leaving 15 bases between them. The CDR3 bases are TGTGCCAGCAGCAATTGGGGACTGGAGAATGAGCAGTTCTTC. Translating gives CASSNWGLENEQFF.

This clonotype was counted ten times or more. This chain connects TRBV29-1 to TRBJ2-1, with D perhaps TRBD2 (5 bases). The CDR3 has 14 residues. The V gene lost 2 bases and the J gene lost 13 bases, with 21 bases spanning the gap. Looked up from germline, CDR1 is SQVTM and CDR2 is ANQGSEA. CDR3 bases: TGCAGCGTTGAAAATAATAGCGAGGGAGCGGAACAGTTCTTC. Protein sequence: CSVENNSEGAEQFF.

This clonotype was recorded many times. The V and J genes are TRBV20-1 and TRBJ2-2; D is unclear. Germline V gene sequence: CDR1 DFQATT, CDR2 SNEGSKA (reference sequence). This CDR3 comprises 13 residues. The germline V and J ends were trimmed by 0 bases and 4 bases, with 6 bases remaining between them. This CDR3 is CSARDPGTGELFF. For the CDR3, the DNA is TGCAGTGCTAGAGACCCGGGCACCGGGGAGCTGTTTTTT.

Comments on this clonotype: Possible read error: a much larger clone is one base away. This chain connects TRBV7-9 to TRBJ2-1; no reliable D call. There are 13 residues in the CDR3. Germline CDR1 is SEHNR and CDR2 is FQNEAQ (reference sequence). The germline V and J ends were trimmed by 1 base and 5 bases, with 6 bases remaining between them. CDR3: CASSLDTHNEQFF. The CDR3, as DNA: TGTGCCAGCAGCTTAGACACCCACAATGAGCAGTTCTTC.

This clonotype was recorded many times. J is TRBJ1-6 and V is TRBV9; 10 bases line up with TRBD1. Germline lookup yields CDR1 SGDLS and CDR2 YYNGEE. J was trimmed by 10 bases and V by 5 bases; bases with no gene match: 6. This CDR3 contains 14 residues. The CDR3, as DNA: TGTGCCAGCAGAGGGGACAGGGGATCATCACCCCTCCACTTT. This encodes CASRGDRGSSPLHF.

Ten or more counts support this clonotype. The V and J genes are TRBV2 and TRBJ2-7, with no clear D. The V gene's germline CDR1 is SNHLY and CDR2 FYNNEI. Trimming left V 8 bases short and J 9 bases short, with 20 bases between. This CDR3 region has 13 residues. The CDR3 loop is CASRPTVPLGQYF. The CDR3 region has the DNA TGTGCCAGCCGCCCGACTGTGCCCCTGGGGCAGTACTTC.

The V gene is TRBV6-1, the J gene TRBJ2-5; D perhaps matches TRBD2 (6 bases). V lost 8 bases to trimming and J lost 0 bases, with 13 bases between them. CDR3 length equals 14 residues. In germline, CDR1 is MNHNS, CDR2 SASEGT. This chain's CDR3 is CASGGDQYQETQYF. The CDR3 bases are TGTGCCAGCGGCGGGGATCAGTACCAAGAGACCCAGTACTTC.

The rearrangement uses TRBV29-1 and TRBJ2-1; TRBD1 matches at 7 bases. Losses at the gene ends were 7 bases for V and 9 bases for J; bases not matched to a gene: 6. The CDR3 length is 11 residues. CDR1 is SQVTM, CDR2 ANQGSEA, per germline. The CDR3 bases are TGCAGCGAAAGACAGGGCGGTGAGCAGTTCTTC. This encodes CSERQGGEQFF.

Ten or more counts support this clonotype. The CDR3 bases are TGCAGTGCCACGGGGGGGCAGGGTTCAGATACGCAGTATTTT. As protein: CSATGGQGSDTQYF. The genes are TRBV20-1 and TRBJ2-3; TRBD2 aligns across 8 bases. J gave up 4 bases and V 6 bases, and 9 bases lay outside the gene matches. The CDR3 extends over 14 amino acids. Germline V gene sequence: CDR1 DFQATT, CDR2 SNEGSKA (reference sequence).

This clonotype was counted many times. Here the CDR3 reads CATAAEGGTGELFF. The CDR3 coding sequence is TGCGCCACGGCTGCTGAGGGTGGGACCGGGGAGCTGTTTTTT. This chain joins TRBV4-3 and TRBJ2-2, with D tentatively TRBD2 (5 bases). V dropped 10 bases and J dropped 5 bases, with 17 bases sitting between them. The CDR3 is 14 amino acids. Germline values: CDR1 LGHNA, CDR2 YSLEER.

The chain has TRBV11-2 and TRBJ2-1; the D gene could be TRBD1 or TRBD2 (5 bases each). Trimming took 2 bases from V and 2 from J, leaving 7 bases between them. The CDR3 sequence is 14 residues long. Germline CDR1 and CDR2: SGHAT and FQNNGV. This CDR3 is CASSLQGAYNEQFF. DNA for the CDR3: TGTGCCAGCAGCTTACAGGGAGCCTACAATGAGCAGTTCTTC.

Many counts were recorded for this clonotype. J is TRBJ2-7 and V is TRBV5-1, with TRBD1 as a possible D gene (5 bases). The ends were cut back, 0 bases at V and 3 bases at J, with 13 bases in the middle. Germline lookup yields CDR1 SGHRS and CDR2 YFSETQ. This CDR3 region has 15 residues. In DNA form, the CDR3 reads TGCGCCAGCAGCTTGGGGGTCACAGGTGACTACGAGCAGTACTTC. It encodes CASSLGVTGDYEQYF.

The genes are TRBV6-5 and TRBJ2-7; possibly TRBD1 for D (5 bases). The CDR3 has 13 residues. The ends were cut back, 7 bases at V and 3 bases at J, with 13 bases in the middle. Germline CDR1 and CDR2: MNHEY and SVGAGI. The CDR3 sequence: CASTVGQNYEQYF. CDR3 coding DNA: TGTGCCAGCACCGTGGGGCAGAACTACGAGCAGTACTTC.

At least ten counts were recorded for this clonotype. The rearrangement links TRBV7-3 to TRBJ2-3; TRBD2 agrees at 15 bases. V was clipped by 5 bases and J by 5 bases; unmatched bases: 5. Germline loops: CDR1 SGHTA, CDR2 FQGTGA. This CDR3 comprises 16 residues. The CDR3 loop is CASSPGLAGGIDTQYF. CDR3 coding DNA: TGTGCCAGCAGCCCGGGACTAGCGGGAGGAATAGATACGCAGTATTTT.